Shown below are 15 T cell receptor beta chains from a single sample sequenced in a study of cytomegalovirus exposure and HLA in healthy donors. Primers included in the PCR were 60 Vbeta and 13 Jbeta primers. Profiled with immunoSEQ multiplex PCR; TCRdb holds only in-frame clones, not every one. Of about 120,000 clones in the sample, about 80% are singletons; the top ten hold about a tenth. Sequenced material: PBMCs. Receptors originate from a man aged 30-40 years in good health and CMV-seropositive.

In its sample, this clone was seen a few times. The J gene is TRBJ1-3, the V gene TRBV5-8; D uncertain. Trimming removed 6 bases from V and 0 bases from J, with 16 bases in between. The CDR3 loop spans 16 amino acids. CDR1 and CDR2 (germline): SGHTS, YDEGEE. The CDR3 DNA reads TGTGCCAGCACTCCAAGATCAACGGTCTCTGGAAACACCATATATTTT. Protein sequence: CASTPRSTVSGNTIYF. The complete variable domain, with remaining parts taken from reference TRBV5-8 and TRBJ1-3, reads EAGVTQSPTHLIKTRGQQATLRCSPISGHTSVYWYQQALGLGLQFLLWYDEGEERNRGNFPPRFSGRQFPNYSSELNVNALELEDSALYLCASTPRSTVSGNTIYFGEGSWLTVV.

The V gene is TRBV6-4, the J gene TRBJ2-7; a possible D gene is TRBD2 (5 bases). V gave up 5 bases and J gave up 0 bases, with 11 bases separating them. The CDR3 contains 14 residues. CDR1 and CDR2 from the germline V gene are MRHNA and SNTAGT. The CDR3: CASSKEAHSYEQYF. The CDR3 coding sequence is TGTGCCAGCAGTAAGGAGGCGCACTCCTACGAGCAGTACTTC.

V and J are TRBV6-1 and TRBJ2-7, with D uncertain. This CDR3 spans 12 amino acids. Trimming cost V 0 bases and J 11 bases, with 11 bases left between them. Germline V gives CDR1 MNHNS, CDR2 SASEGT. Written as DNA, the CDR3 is TGTGCCAGCAGTGAAGCGCGGCTCTCGGAGTACTTC. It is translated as CASSEARLSEYF.

The CDR3 DNA reads TGTGCCAGTAGTTGGGGACAGAAGAACACTGAAGCTTTCTTT. Its translation is CASSWGQKNTEAFF. This chain joins TRBV19 and TRBJ1-1; 7 positions match TRBD1. This CDR3 is 14 amino acids long. V was pared by 5 bases and J by 1 base, with 4 bases of the junction left unmatched. Germline V lookup: CDR1 LNHDA, CDR2 SQIVND (reference sequence). Supplemented by reference TRBV19 and TRBJ1-1, the full variable domain reads DGGITQSPKYLFRKEGQNVTLSCEQNLNHDAMYWYRQDPGQGLRLIYYSQIVNDFQKGDIAEGYSVSREKKESFPLTVTSAQKNPTAFYLCASSWGQKNTEAFFGQGTRLTVV.

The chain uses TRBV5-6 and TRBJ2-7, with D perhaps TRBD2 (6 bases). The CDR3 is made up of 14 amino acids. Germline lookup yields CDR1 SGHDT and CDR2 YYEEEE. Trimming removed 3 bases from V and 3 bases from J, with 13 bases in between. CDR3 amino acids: CASSSLGGGYEQYF. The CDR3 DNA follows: TGTGCCAGCAGCTCCTTGGGGGGAGGCTACGAGCAGTACTTC.

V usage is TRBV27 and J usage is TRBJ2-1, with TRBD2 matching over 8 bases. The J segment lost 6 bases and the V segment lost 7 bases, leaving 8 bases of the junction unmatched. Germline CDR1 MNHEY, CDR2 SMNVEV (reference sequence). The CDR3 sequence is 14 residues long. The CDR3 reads CASTASGHGNEQFF. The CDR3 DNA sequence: TGTGCCAGCACGGCTAGCGGGCATGGCAATGAGCAGTTCTTC.

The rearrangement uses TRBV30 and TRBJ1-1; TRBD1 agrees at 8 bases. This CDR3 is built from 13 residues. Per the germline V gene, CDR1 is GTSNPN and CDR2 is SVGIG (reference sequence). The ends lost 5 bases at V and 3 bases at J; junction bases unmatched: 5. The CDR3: CAWVTGDYTEAFF. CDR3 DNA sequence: TGTGCCTGGGTGACAGGGGACTACACTGAAGCTTTCTTT.

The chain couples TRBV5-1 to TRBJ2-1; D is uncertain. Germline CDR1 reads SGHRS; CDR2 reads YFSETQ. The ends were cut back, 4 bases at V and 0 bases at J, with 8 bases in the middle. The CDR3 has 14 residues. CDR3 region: CASSETSSYNEQFF. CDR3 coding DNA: TGCGCCAGCAGCGAAACGAGCTCCTACAATGAGCAGTTCTTC. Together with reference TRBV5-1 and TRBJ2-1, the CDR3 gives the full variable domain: KAGVTQTPRYLIKTRGQQVTLSCSPISGHRSVSWYQQTPGQGLQFLFEYFSETQRNKGNFPGRFSGRQFSNSRSEMNVSTLELGDSALYLCASSETSSYNEQFFGPGTRLTVL.

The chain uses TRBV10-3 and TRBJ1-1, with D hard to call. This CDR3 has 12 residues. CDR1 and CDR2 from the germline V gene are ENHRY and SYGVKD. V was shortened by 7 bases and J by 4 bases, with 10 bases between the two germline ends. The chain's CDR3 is CAIKAGGTEAFF. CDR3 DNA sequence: TGTGCCATCAAGGCAGGAGGCACTGAAGCTTTCTTT.

CDR3 DNA: TGCGCCAGCAGCCGAGGACTAGCGGGACCAGGGGAGCTGTTTTTT. Its protein is CASSRGLAGPGELFF. The chain is built from TRBV4-1 and TRBJ2-2; TRBD2 aligns across 12 bases. The CDR3 loop spans 15 amino acids. The V gene's germline CDR1 is MGHRA and CDR2 YSYEKL. Unmatched junction bases numbered 5, after V lost 4 bases and J lost 8 bases.

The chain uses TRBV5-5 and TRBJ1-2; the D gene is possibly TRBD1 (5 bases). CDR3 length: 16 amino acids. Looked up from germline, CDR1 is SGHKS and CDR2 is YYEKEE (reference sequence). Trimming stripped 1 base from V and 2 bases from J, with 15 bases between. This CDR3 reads CASSLSVGQGNYGYTF. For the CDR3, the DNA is TGTGCCAGCAGCTTGTCCGTGGGGCAGGGCAACTATGGCTACACCTTC.

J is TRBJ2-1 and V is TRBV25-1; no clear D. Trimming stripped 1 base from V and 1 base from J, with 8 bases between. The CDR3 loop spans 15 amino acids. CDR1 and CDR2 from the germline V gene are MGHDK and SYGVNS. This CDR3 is CASSEFTRSYNEQFF. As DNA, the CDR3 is TGTGCCAGCAGTGAATTTACGAGGTCCTACAATGAGCAGTTCTTC.

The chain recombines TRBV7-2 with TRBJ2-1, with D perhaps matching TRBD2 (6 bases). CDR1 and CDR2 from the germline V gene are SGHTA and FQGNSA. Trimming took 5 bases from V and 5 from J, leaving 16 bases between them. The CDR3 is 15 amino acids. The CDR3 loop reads CASSMPRRDNNEQFF. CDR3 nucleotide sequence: TGTGCCAGCAGCATGCCGCGGCGGGATAACAATGAGCAGTTCTTC.

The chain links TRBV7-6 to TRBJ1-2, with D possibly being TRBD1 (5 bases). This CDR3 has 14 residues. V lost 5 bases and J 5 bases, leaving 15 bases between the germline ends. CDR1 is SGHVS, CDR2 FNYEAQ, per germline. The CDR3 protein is CASSPAGGTYGYTF. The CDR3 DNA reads TGTGCCAGCAGCCCCGCGGGGGGGACGTATGGCTACACCTTC.

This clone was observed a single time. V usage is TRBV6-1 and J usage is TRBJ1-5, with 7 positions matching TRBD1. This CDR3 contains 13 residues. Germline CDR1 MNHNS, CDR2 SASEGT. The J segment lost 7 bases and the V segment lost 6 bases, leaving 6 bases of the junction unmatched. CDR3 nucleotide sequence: TGTGCCAGCAGCGACAGGGAAGAGCAGCCCCAGCATTTT. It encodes CASSDREEQPQHF.